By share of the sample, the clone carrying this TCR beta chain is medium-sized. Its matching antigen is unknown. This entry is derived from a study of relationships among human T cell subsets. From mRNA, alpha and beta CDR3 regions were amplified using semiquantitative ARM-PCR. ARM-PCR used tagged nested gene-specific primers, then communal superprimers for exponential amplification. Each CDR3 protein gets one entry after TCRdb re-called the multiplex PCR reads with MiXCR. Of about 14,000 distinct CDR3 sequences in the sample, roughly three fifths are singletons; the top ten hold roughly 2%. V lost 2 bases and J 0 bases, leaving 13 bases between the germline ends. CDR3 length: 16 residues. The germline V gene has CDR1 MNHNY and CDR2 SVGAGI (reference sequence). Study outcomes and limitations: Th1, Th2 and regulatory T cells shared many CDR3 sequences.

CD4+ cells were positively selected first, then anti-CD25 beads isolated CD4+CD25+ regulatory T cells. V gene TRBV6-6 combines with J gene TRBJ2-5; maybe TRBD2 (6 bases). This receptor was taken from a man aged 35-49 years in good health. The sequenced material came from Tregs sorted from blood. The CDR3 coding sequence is TGTGCCAGCAGTTACGGAACCCGGGACTACCAAGAGACCCAGTACTTC. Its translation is CASSYGTRDYQETQYF.